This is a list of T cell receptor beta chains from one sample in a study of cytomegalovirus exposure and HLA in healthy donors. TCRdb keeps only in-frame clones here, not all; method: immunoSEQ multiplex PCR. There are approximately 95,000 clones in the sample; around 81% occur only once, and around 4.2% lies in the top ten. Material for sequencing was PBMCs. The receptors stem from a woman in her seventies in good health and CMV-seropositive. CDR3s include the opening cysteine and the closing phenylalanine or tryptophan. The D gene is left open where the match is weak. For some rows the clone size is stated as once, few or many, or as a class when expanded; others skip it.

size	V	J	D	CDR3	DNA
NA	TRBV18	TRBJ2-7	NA	CASSPTQGLQSRHEQYF	TGTGCCAGCTCACCAACCCAGGGACTTCAAAGCCGCCACGAGCAGTACTTC
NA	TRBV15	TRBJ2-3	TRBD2	CATSRDGTSGIGGDTQYF	TGTGCCACCAGCAGAGATGGGACTAGCGGGATAGGTGGAGATACGCAGTATTTT
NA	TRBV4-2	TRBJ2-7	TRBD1	CASSQDLGQSYEQYF	TGTGCCAGCAGCCAAGATTTGGGACAGTCCTACGAGCAGTACTTC
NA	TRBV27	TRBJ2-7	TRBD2	CASSNSGSGRTYEQYF	TGTGCCAGCAGTAATAGCGGGTCGGGCAGAACCTACGAGCAGTACTTC
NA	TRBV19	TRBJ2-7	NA	CASSIGLASIRSEQYF	TGTGCCAGTAGTATAGGTCTGGCTTCGATCCGCTCCGAGCAGTACTTC
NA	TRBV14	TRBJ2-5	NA	CASSQVKRAGETQYF	TGTGCCAGCAGCCAAGTTAAGCGGGCTGGAGAGACCCAGTACTTC
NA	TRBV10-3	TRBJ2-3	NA	CAISPNTDTQYF	TGTGCCATCAGTCCTAACACAGATACGCAGTATTTT
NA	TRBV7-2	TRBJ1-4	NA	CASSLQLDEKLFF	TGTGCCAGCAGCTTACAACTCGATGAAAAACTGTTTTTT
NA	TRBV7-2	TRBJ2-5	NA	CASSRNRDGETQYF	TGTGCCAGCAGCAGAAACAGGGACGGAGAGACCCAGTACTTC
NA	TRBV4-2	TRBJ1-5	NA	CASSQEPGPSNQPQHF	TGTGCCAGCAGCCAAGAACCGGGTCCTAGCAATCAGCCCCAGCATTTT
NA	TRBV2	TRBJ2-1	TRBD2	CASQQGLAGNYNEQFF	TGTGCCAGCCAACAAGGACTAGCGGGGAACTACAATGAGCAGTTCTTC
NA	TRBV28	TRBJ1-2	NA	CASSSPGDYGYTF	TGTGCCAGCAGTAGTCCAGGGGACTATGGCTACACCTTC
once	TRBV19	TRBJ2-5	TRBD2	CASSIFLGRERTSGREETQYF	TGTGCCAGTAGTATCTTCCTTGGGCGAGAAAGGACTAGCGGGAGAGAAGAGACCCAGTACTTC
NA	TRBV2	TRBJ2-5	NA	CASRTGGPQETQYF	TGTGCCAGCCGGACAGGAGGGCCCCAAGAGACCCAGTACTTC
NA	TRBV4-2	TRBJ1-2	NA	CASSQDFPGMRYGYTF	TGTGCCAGCAGCCAAGATTTTCCAGGGATGAGGTATGGCTACACCTTC
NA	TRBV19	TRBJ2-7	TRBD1	CASSPADRGRGEQYF	TGTGCCAGTAGCCCCGCCGACAGGGGGCGGGGGGAGCAGTACTTC
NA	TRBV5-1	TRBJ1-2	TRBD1	CASSPDRGNYGYTF	TGCGCCAGCAGCCCGGACAGGGGAAACTATGGCTACACCTTC
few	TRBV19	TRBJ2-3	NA	CASSPKGGGSTDTQYF	TGTGCCAGTAGTCCGAAGGGGGGGGGATCCACAGATACGCAGTATTTT
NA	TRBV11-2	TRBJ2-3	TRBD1	CASSFTRGPLTDTQYF	TGTGCCAGCAGCTTTACTAGGGGGCCTCTCACAGATACGCAGTATTTT
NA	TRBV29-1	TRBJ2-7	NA	CSVEGQGNDYEQYF	TGCAGCGTTGAAGGGCAGGGGAATGACTACGAGCAGTACTTC
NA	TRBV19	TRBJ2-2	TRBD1	CASSNGTGFYLGTGELFF	TGTGCCAGTAGTAACGGGACAGGGTTTTATCTTGGCACCGGGGAGCTGTTTTTT
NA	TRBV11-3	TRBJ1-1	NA	CASSGAPDVGAEAFF	TGTGCCAGCAGCGGGGCCCCAGACGTTGGCGCTGAAGCTTTCTTT
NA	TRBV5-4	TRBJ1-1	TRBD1	CASSSPRTGVLNTEAFF	TGTGCCAGCAGCTCCCCGCGGACAGGGGTCCTGAACACTGAAGCTTTCTTT
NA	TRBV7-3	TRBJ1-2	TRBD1	CASSPRQGPYGYTF	TGTGCCAGCAGCCCCCGACAGGGACCCTATGGCTACACCTTC
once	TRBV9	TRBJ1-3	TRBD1	CASSVGTGGGNTIYF	TGTGCCAGCAGCGTAGGGACAGGGGGGGGAAACACCATATATTTT
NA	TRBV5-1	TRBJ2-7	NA	CASSSAGGYPYEQYF	TGCGCCAGCAGCTCCGCTGGAGGATACCCCTACGAGCAGTACTTC
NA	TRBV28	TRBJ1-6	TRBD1	CASSLRRTGGNSPLHF	TGTGCCAGCAGTTTGCGGCGGACAGGGGGTAATTCACCCCTCCACTTT